This T cell receptor (beta chain) was sequenced during a study of CD8+CD57+ T cells in acquired aplastic anemia. This clonotype was counted a single time. The CDR3 sequence is 14 residues long. The V end lost 4 bases, the J end lost 7 bases, and 11 bases lay between the germline ends. The germline V gene encodes CDR1 MNHNS and CDR2 SASEGT. Genomic DNA, the template, was used for profiling of the TCR beta VDJ and CDR3. MiXCR, run by TCRdb on the reads, gives a single entry per CDR3 protein. The sample consists of 200,000 to 250,000 distinct CDR3 sequences, roughly 55% of them appearing once. This chain uses TRBV6-1 with TRBJ1-6, with a tentative D call TRBD1 (5 bases). Material: sorted CD4+, CD8+, or CD8+CD57+ T cells (not recorded which) from PBMCs. This TCR came from a human donor in good health. In DNA, the CDR3 is TGTGCCAGCAGTGGCCGGGACCCGAATTCACCCCTCCACTTT. It translates to CASSGRDPNSPLHF.